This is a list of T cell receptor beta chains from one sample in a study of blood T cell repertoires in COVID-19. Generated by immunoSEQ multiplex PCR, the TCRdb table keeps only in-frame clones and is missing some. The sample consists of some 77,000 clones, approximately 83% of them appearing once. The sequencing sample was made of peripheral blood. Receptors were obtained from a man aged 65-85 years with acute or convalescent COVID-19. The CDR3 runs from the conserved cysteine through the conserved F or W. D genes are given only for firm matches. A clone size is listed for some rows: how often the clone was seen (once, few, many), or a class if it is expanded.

cdr3_nt: TGCGCCAGCAGCTTGACAGACCCGAGCACAGATACGCAGTATTTT
cdr3_aa: CASSLTDPSTDTQYF
v_call: TRBV5-1
clone_size: .
j_call: TRBJ2-3
d_call: .

cdr3_nt: TGTGCCAGCAGCCAAGATATCTCAGCGGGGGGGTCTCACACAGATACGCAGTATTTT
cdr3_aa: CASSQDISAGGSHTDTQYF
v_call: TRBV3-1/TRBV3-2
clone_size: .
j_call: TRBJ2-3
d_call: TRBD2

cdr3_nt: TGTGCCAGTAGTATTGGCCGGACAGGATACGAGCAGTACTTC
cdr3_aa: CASSIGRTGYEQYF
v_call: TRBV19
clone_size: .
j_call: TRBJ2-7
d_call: TRBD1

cdr3_nt: TGTGCCAGTAGAGCCGGGAACACTGAAGCTTTCTTT
cdr3_aa: CASRAGNTEAFF
v_call: TRBV19
clone_size: .
j_call: TRBJ1-1
d_call: .

cdr3_nt: TGTGCCAGCAGTCCCTGGGACATCAATGAGCAGTTCTTC
cdr3_aa: CASSPWDINEQFF
v_call: TRBV27
clone_size: .
j_call: TRBJ2-1
d_call: .

cdr3_nt: TGTGCCAGCAGCTTGAGTGTCGAAAACACCATATATTTT
cdr3_aa: CASSLSVENTIYF
v_call: TRBV7-2
clone_size: .
j_call: TRBJ1-3
d_call: .

cdr3_nt: TGTGCCAGCAGTTTATTCGGGGCCCGGCCGGCACAGGGGGACTCTCGGCAGTACTTC
cdr3_aa: CASSLFGARPAQGDSRQYF
v_call: TRBV27
clone_size: .
j_call: TRBJ2-7
d_call: TRBD1

cdr3_nt: TGTGCCATCAGGGACAGCGGGGGTGCCTACGAGCAGTACTTC
cdr3_aa: CAIRDSGGAYEQYF
v_call: TRBV10-3
clone_size: once
j_call: TRBJ2-7
d_call: TRBD2

cdr3_nt: TGTGCCAGCAGCCGGGACAGGGGGGTCACTGAAGCTTTCTTT
cdr3_aa: CASSRDRGVTEAFF
v_call: TRBV7-3
clone_size: few
j_call: TRBJ1-1
d_call: TRBD1

cdr3_nt: TGTGCCAGCAGTGACCCGGGACTAGCGGGGGCTGGCGAGCAGTACTTC
cdr3_aa: CASSDPGLAGAGEQYF
v_call: TRBV28
clone_size: .
j_call: TRBJ2-7
d_call: TRBD2

cdr3_nt: TGTGCCAGCAGTACGAGGGGACTAGCGATAAACTTAAACACAGATACGCAGTATTTT
cdr3_aa: CASSTRGLAINLNTDTQYF
v_call: TRBV21-1
clone_size: .
j_call: TRBJ2-3
d_call: .

cdr3_nt: TGTGCCAGCAGTCCACAGAACACCGGGGAGCTGTTTTTT
cdr3_aa: CASSPQNTGELFF
v_call: TRBV28
clone_size: .
j_call: TRBJ2-2
d_call: .

cdr3_nt: TGTGCCAGCAGCCCTAAGGTGCGAAGGGGAGATACGCAGTATTTT
cdr3_aa: CASSPKVRRGDTQYF
v_call: TRBV7-9
clone_size: .
j_call: TRBJ2-3
d_call: .

cdr3_nt: TGTGCCACCAGCAGACTTAAACAGGGACTAGCGACCGGCTCCTACAATGAGCAGTTCTTC
cdr3_aa: CATSRLKQGLATGSYNEQFF
v_call: TRBV15
clone_size: .
j_call: TRBJ2-1
d_call: TRBD2

cdr3_nt: TGCGCCAGCAGCAAGGAGCGGATCACCGGGGAGCTGTTTTTT
cdr3_aa: CASSKERITGELFF
v_call: TRBV5-1
clone_size: .
j_call: TRBJ2-2
d_call: .

cdr3_nt: TGTGCCAGCAGCAGGGGGCGCGGAGAGCAGTACTTC
cdr3_aa: CASSRGRGEQYF
v_call: TRBV6-2/TRBV6-3
clone_size: .
j_call: TRBJ2-7
d_call: TRBD1

cdr3_nt: TGTGCCAGTAGCACTCCTGGGACTACAGGAAACACCATATATTTT
cdr3_aa: CASSTPGTTGNTIYF
v_call: TRBV19
clone_size: few
j_call: TRBJ1-3
d_call: .

cdr3_nt: TGTGCCAGCAGTCTCGGGACAGCGAATCAGCCCCAGCATTTT
cdr3_aa: CASSLGTANQPQHF
v_call: TRBV27
clone_size: .
j_call: TRBJ1-5
d_call: TRBD1

cdr3_nt: TGTGCCAGCAGCTCGGCGACTAGAGGAGAGACCCAGTACTTC
cdr3_aa: CASSSATRGETQYF
v_call: TRBV5-4
clone_size: .
j_call: TRBJ2-5
d_call: .

cdr3_nt: TGTGCCAGCAGTTACTCGGACGGGGAAAATACGCAGTATTTT
cdr3_aa: CASSYSDGENTQYF
v_call: TRBV6-6
clone_size: .
j_call: TRBJ2-3
d_call: .

cdr3_nt: TGTGCCAGCAGCAAAGGAGGGGAGGGGCGAGGGTTCTACAATGAGCAGTTCTTC
cdr3_aa: CASSKGGEGRGFYNEQFF
v_call: TRBV21-1
clone_size: .
j_call: TRBJ2-1
d_call: .

cdr3_nt: TGCAGTGCTAGTCGGGATTCTTATAGCAATCAGCCCCAGCATTTT
cdr3_aa: CSASRDSYSNQPQHF
v_call: TRBV20-1
clone_size: .
j_call: TRBJ1-5
d_call: .

cdr3_nt: TGTGCCAGCAGTTCGGGGACTAGCGGGAGAGGCCCAGATACGCAGTATTTT
cdr3_aa: CASSSGTSGRGPDTQYF
v_call: TRBV27
clone_size: .
j_call: TRBJ2-3
d_call: TRBD2

cdr3_nt: TGTGCCAGCAAACCACCGGGACAGGGGACTAATGAAAAACTGTTTTTT
cdr3_aa: CASKPPGQGTNEKLFF
v_call: TRBV28
clone_size: .
j_call: TRBJ1-4
d_call: TRBD1

cdr3_nt: TGTGCCATCCGGGACAGCCAGAAAGCTTTCTTT
cdr3_aa: CAIRDSQKAFF
v_call: TRBV10-3
clone_size: .
j_call: TRBJ1-1
d_call: TRBD1

cdr3_nt: TGCGCCAGCAGCTTGTGGCCAGGGGATTCATACGAGCAGTACTTC
cdr3_aa: CASSLWPGDSYEQYF
v_call: TRBV5-1
clone_size: .
j_call: TRBJ2-7
d_call: .

cdr3_nt: TGTGCCACCAGTGATCAAATCTCTGGGGCCAACGTCCTGACTTTC
cdr3_aa: CATSDQISGANVLTF
v_call: TRBV24-1
clone_size: .
j_call: TRBJ2-6
d_call: .

cdr3_nt: TGTGCCAGTAGTAGTCGGACAGGGGGCGCGACAGATACGCAGTATTTT
cdr3_aa: CASSSRTGGATDTQYF
v_call: TRBV19
clone_size: .
j_call: TRBJ2-3
d_call: TRBD1

cdr3_nt: TGTGCCAGCAGCGGATCAGGGACTAGCGGATACAATGAGCAGTTCTTC
cdr3_aa: CASSGSGTSGYNEQFF
v_call: TRBV9
clone_size: .
j_call: TRBJ2-1
d_call: TRBD2

cdr3_nt: TGCGCCAGCAGCTTGGACGGACAGGAAAATTCACCCCTCCACTTT
cdr3_aa: CASSLDGQENSPLHF
v_call: TRBV5-1
clone_size: .
j_call: TRBJ1-6
d_call: TRBD1

cdr3_nt: TGTGCCTGGAGTGAGGGGTGGCAGGCTGGAAACACCATATATTTT
cdr3_aa: CAWSEGWQAGNTIYF
v_call: TRBV30
clone_size: .
j_call: TRBJ1-3
d_call: .

cdr3_nt: TGTGCCAGCAGCCCCCTGAGTAGCACAGATACGCAGTATTTT
cdr3_aa: CASSPLSSTDTQYF
v_call: TRBV11-3
clone_size: .
j_call: TRBJ2-3
d_call: .

cdr3_nt: TGTGCCAGCAGCTTTGCTTCGGGGAATGAGCAGTTCTTC
cdr3_aa: CASSFASGNEQFF
v_call: TRBV7-3
clone_size: .
j_call: TRBJ2-1
d_call: .

cdr3_nt: TGCGCCAGCAGTCAGGATAGACAGGGGGCCCCTCTACGGCGGGTTTCCTACGAGCAGTACTTC
cdr3_aa: CASSQDRQGAPLRRVSYEQYF
v_call: TRBV10-1
clone_size: .
j_call: TRBJ2-7
d_call: TRBD1

cdr3_nt: TGTGCCAGCACCTTACGGGGGAGTGCAGATACGCAGTATTTT
cdr3_aa: CASTLRGSADTQYF
v_call: TRBV5-8
clone_size: .
j_call: TRBJ2-3
d_call: .

cdr3_nt: TGTGCCAGCAGCCCCCGGAAGAGCGGAACAGATACGCAGTATTTT
cdr3_aa: CASSPRKSGTDTQYF
v_call: TRBV11-3
clone_size: .
j_call: TRBJ2-3
d_call: .

cdr3_nt: TGCGCCAGCAGCCCAGGGACTAGCGGGAGGGCGGGTAAGGAGACCCAGTACTTC
cdr3_aa: CASSPGTSGRAGKETQYF
v_call: TRBV5-1
clone_size: .
j_call: TRBJ2-5
d_call: TRBD2

cdr3_nt: TGTGCCAGCGCCCTGAATCATTACACCTCTAGCACAGATACGCAGTATTTT
cdr3_aa: CASALNHYTSSTDTQYF
v_call: TRBV7-9
clone_size: .
j_call: TRBJ2-3
d_call: .

cdr3_nt: TGTGCCAGCAGCCAAGGGACAGGTGATGAAAAACTGTTTTTT
cdr3_aa: CASSQGTGDEKLFF
v_call: TRBV3-1/TRBV3-2
clone_size: .
j_call: TRBJ1-4
d_call: TRBD1

cdr3_nt: TGTGCCAGCAGCAGGGCTTGGGGCTCTAATGAAAAACTGTTTTTT
cdr3_aa: CASSRAWGSNEKLFF
v_call: TRBV7-2
clone_size: .
j_call: TRBJ1-4
d_call: .

cdr3_nt: TGTGCCACCAGTGATCACCGGGACAGGGGCGGAACCGGGGAGCTGTTTTTT
cdr3_aa: CATSDHRDRGGTGELFF
v_call: TRBV24-1
clone_size: .
j_call: TRBJ2-2
d_call: TRBD1

cdr3_nt: TGTGCCAGCAGCTTAGGGGACAGGCCCTACCAAGAGACCCAGTACTTC
cdr3_aa: CASSLGDRPYQETQYF
v_call: TRBV11-3
clone_size: .
j_call: TRBJ2-5
d_call: TRBD1

cdr3_nt: TGTGCCAGCAGCCAAGACGCCGGGTTCAACGAGCAGTACTTC
cdr3_aa: CASSQDAGFNEQYF
v_call: TRBV14
clone_size: .
j_call: TRBJ2-7
d_call: .

cdr3_nt: TGTGCCAGCAAACCACGTGCGGTGGCCTACAATGAGCAGTTCTTC
cdr3_aa: CASKPRAVAYNEQFF
v_call: TRBV27
clone_size: .
j_call: TRBJ2-1
d_call: .

cdr3_nt: TGTGCCAGCATGACAGGGGGCCAGGACACTGAAGCTTTCTTT
cdr3_aa: CASMTGGQDTEAFF
v_call: TRBV28
clone_size: .
j_call: TRBJ1-1
d_call: TRBD1

cdr3_nt: TGTGCCAGCAGCCCACTAGCGGGGGCGGATACGCAGTATTTT
cdr3_aa: CASSPLAGADTQYF
v_call: TRBV11-2
clone_size: .
j_call: TRBJ2-3
d_call: TRBD2

cdr3_nt: TGTGCCAGCAGTCCCTCCGGAGCGACCGCTACGCAGTATTTT
cdr3_aa: CASSPSGATATQYF
v_call: TRBV28
clone_size: .
j_call: TRBJ2-3
d_call: .

cdr3_nt: TGTGCCAGCAGTCCGCAGGACTCTGGTTCCTACGAGCAGTACTTC
cdr3_aa: CASSPQDSGSYEQYF
v_call: TRBV27
clone_size: .
j_call: TRBJ2-7
d_call: .

cdr3_nt: TGTGCTAGTGGTTCCGGGGCTAGCGGACAAAGCCGGGAGTTCTTC
cdr3_aa: CASGSGASGQSREFF
v_call: TRBV12-5
clone_size: few
j_call: TRBJ2-1
d_call: TRBD2

cdr3_nt: TGTGCCATCAGTGAGTCGGGAGATCAGCCCCAGCATTTT
cdr3_aa: CAISESGDQPQHF
v_call: TRBV10-3
clone_size: few
j_call: TRBJ1-5
d_call: .

cdr3_nt: TGTGCCAGCAAGCCGAATTCCTACAATGAGCAGTTCTTC
cdr3_aa: CASKPNSYNEQFF
v_call: TRBV12-3/TRBV12-4
clone_size: .
j_call: TRBJ2-1
d_call: .

cdr3_nt: TGTGCCAGCAGTTCGACAGGGTTTGAAAAACTGTTTTTT
cdr3_aa: CASSSTGFEKLFF
v_call: TRBV28
clone_size: .
j_call: TRBJ1-4
d_call: TRBD1

cdr3_nt: TGTGCCAGCAGCAGCAGGGCCAGAGGCTCACCCCTCCACTTT
cdr3_aa: CASSSRARGSPLHF
v_call: TRBV7-9
clone_size: .
j_call: TRBJ1-6
d_call: .

cdr3_nt: TGTGCCAGCAGCTTAGATGGGGGAGGGCACGAGCAGTACTTC
cdr3_aa: CASSLDGGGHEQYF
v_call: TRBV11-2
clone_size: .
j_call: TRBJ2-7
d_call: TRBD2

cdr3_nt: TGTGCCAGCAGCCTAGGGACAGGTCCTAACTATGGCTACACCTTC
cdr3_aa: CASSLGTGPNYGYTF
v_call: TRBV5-6
clone_size: .
j_call: TRBJ1-2
d_call: TRBD1

cdr3_nt: TGTGCCAGCCGAATGACAGGAATGTCCTACGAGCAGTACTTC
cdr3_aa: CASRMTGMSYEQYF
v_call: TRBV27
clone_size: .
j_call: TRBJ2-7
d_call: .

cdr3_nt: TGTGCCAGCAGTTACGCGGGGGCCCAAATCGAGCAGTACTTC
cdr3_aa: CASSYAGAQIEQYF
v_call: TRBV6-6
clone_size: .
j_call: TRBJ2-7
d_call: .

cdr3_nt: TGTGCCAGCAGCCAGCTAGCGGGGGACACAGATACGCAGTATTTT
cdr3_aa: CASSQLAGDTDTQYF
v_call: TRBV14
clone_size: .
j_call: TRBJ2-3
d_call: TRBD2

cdr3_nt: TGTGCCAGCAGACCACAGGGTTTGACCGGGGAGCTGTTTTTT
cdr3_aa: CASRPQGLTGELFF
v_call: TRBV27
clone_size: .
j_call: TRBJ2-2
d_call: .

cdr3_nt: TGTGCCAGCAGCTTCGTAGCGGGAGGGTTAGCAGATACGCAGTATTTT
cdr3_aa: CASSFVAGGLADTQYF
v_call: TRBV11-2
clone_size: few
j_call: TRBJ2-3
d_call: TRBD2